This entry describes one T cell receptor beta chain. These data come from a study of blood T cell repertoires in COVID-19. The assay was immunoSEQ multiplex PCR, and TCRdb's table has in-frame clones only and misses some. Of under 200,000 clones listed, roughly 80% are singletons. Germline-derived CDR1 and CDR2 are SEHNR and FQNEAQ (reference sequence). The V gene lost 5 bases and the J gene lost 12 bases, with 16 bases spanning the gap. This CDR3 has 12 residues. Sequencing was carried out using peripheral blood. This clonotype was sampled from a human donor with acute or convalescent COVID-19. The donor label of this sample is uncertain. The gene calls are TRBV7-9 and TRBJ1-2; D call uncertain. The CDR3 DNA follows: TGTGCCAGCAGCCCCGAGACTTCCGCTCACACCTTC. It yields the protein CASSPETSAHTF. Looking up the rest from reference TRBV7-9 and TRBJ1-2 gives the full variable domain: DTGVSQNPRHKITKRGQNVTFRCDPISEHNRLYWYRQTLGQGPEFLTYFQNEAQLEKSRLLSDRFSAERPKGSFSTLEIQRTEQGDSAMYLCASSPETSAHTFGSGTRLTVV.